This TCR beta chain was retrieved from a study of shared clonotypes between healthy human individuals. Original handling: ImmunoSEQ output held junction-only sequences without quality scores, so filtering differed. The data were produced by immunoSEQ multiplex PCR, yet TCRdb's version contains in-frame clones alone and is incomplete. V, J and clone size were drawn from that table, and D and trimming were deduced from the DNA. The repertoire has roughly 1,500,000 clones, around 98% of them found once; the top ten carry around 0.45%. V gave up 5 bases and J gave up 4 bases; unmatched junction bases: 4. This CDR3 region has 13 residues. Germline CDR1 and CDR2: SGHRS and YFSETQ. With respect to this clone: Its target is not known.

Study outcomes and limitations: Clonotype sharing across donors was expected to vary with sequencing depth. Clonotypes shared by all four donors outscored non-shared clonotypes in generation probability. Four donors held about 4.6% of naive CD4 clonotypes in common.

This TCR derives from a man aged 25-40 years in good health. Material: naive CD4+ T cells sorted from blood. Subset meaning: CD45RA+ positively selected. The gene calls are TRBV5-1 and TRBJ1-2; the match to TRBD1 covers 8 bases. This CDR3 is CASRPTGGYGYTF. The CDR3 nucleotides read TGCGCCAGCAGACCCACAGGGGGCTATGGCTACACCTTC. Complete variable domain (other parts from reference TRBV5-1 and TRBJ1-2): KAGVTQTPRYLIKTRGQQVTLSCSPISGHRSVSWYQQTPGQGLQFLFEYFSETQRNKGNFPGRFSGRQFSNSRSEMNVSTLELGDSALYLCASRPTGGYGYTFGSGTRLTVV.